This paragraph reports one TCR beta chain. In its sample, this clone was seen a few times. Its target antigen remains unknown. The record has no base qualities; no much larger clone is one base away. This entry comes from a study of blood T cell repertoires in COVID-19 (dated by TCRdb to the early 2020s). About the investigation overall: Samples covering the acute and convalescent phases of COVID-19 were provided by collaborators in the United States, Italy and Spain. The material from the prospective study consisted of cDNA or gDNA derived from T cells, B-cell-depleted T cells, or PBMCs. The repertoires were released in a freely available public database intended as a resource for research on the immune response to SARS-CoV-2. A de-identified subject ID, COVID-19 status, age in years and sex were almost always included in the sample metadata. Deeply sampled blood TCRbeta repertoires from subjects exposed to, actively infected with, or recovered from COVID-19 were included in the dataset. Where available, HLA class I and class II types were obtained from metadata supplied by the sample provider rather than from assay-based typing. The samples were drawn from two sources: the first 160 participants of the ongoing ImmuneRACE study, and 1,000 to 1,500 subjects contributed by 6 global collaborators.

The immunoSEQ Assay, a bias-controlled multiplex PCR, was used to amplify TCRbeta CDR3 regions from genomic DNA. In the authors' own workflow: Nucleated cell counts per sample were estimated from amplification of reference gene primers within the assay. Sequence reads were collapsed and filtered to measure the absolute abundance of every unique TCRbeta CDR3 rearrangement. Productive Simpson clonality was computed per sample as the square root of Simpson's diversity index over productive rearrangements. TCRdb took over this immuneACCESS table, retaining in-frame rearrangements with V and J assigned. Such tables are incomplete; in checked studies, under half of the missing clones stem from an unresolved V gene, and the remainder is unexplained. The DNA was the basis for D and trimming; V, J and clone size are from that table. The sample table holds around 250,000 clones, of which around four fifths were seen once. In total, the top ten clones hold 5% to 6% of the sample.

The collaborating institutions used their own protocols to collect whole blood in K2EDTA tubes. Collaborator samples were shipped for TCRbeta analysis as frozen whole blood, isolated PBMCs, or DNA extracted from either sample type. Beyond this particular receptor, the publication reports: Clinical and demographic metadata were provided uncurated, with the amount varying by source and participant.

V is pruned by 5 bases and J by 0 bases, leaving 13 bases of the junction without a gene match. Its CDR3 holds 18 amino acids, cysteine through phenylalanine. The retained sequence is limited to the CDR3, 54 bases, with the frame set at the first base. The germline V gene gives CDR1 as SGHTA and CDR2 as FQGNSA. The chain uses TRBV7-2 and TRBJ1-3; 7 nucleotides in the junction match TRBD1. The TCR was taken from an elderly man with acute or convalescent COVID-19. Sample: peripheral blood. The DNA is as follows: TGTGCCAGCAGCCAAGATCCGGGACAGATCCTCTCTGGAAACACCATATATTTT. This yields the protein CASSQDPGQILSGNTIYF.